Listed here are 10 T cell receptor beta chains from one sample, sequenced in a study of T cell repertoires in cytomegalovirus infection. MiXCR, applied by TCRdb to the reads, yields one record per CDR3 protein. The sample includes about 360,000 distinct CDR3 sequences, around 18% of them seen just once. The sample consisted of PBMCs. The receptors shown here come from a human donor in good health (CMV status not recorded). Some clones in this sample may be carry-over from other donors' samples.

This sequence joins TRBV6-6 and TRBJ2-5; maybe TRBD2 (5 bases). Germline CDR1 is MNHNY and CDR2 is SVGAGI (reference sequence). The CDR3 is made up of 15 amino acids. Trimming cost V 4 bases and J 5 bases, with 17 bases left between them. The chain's CDR3 is CASSLEDSHGETQYF. In DNA, the CDR3 is TGTGCCAGCAGTTTGGAGGACTCGCATGGCGAGACCCAGTACTTC.

The sample holds many counts of this clonotype. The chain employs TRBV7-2 and TRBJ1-1; maybe TRBD1 (6 bases). Germline V lookup: CDR1 SGHTA, CDR2 FQGNSA. The CDR3 consists of 15 residues. The germline V and J ends were trimmed by 5 bases and 6 bases, with 19 bases remaining between them. The CDR3: CASSPYTGTSAEAFF. DNA for the CDR3: TGTGCCAGCAGCCCATACACAGGGACGTCGGCTGAAGCTTTCTTT.

To note about this clonotype: A much larger clone differs from this one at a single base, so this may be a read error. This sequence joins TRBV7-9 and TRBJ1-5; D gene unclear. In germline, CDR1 is SEHNR, CDR2 FQNEAQ (reference sequence). This CDR3 has 12 amino acids. V was clipped by 9 bases and J by 5 bases, with 11 bases between them. DNA for the CDR3: TGTGCCAGTAGGACCGGGGATCAGCCCCAGCATTTT. It is translated as CASRTGDQPQHF.

V usage is TRBV10-3 and J usage is TRBJ1-1; D is perhaps TRBD1 (5 bases). Germline V CDR1 and CDR2: ENHRY, SYGVKD. The CDR3 spans 14 residues. Trimming left V 1 base short and J 10 bases short, with 16 bases between. CDR3 sequence (DNA): TGTGCCATCAGTGAGTTCGAATCAGGGTCCCGAGCTTTCTTT. It is translated as CAISEFESGSRAFF.

The sample holds many counts of this clonotype. CDR3 in DNA: TGTGCCAGCAGCAAGAGGGCCCTAAATCAGCCCCAGCATTTT. Residues: CASSKRALNQPQHF. The chain has TRBV7-2 and TRBJ1-5; D is ambiguous. The CDR3 spans 14 residues. V shed 5 bases and J shed 4 bases, with 12 bases lying between them. Per germline, CDR1 SGHTA and CDR2 FQGNSA.

This clonotype was seen at least ten times. This chain uses TRBV7-8 with TRBJ2-3; maybe TRBD2 (6 bases). The germline gives CDR1 SGHVS, CDR2 FQNEAQ. The CDR3 totals 21 residues. V was trimmed by 4 bases and J by 2 bases, leaving 31 bases between them. The CDR3 is CASSSPGPDVVSGGATDTQYF. The CDR3 nucleotides are TGTGCCAGCAGCTCCCCAGGGCCCGACGTCGTCAGCGGCGGGGCCACAGATACGCAGTATTTT.

This clonotype was seen many times. The V call is TRBV4-1, the J call TRBJ2-1; 7 nucleotides agree with TRBD2. Trimming took 4 bases from V and 8 from J; bases not matched to a gene: 11. CDR3 length: 15 residues. Germline CDR1 reads MGHRA; CDR2 reads YSYEKL. In DNA form, the CDR3 reads TGCGCCAGCAGCCGGGTGGCGGGAGCGTCGGATGAGCAGTTCTTC. As protein: CASSRVAGASDEQFF.

The chain has TRBV20-1 and TRBJ2-3; 7 positions agree with TRBD2. Unmatched junction bases numbered 8, after V lost 3 bases and J lost 2 bases. In germline, CDR1 is DFQATT, CDR2 SNEGSKA (reference sequence). The CDR3 runs 15 residues. DNA for the CDR3: TGCAGTGCTAGTGAGGCGGGGGTCATCACAGATACGCAGTATTTT. It is translated as CSASEAGVITDTQYF.

J is TRBJ2-1 and V is TRBV6-1, with 8 bases identical to TRBD2. The germline V gene has CDR1 MNHNS and CDR2 SASEGT. The CDR3 runs 14 residues. J lost 3 bases, V lost 8 bases, and 6 bases had no gene match. DNA of the CDR3: TGTGCCAGCCGATATAGCGGGATCTACAATGAGCAGTTCTTC. Translated: CASRYSGIYNEQFF.

This rearrangement joins TRBV20-1 to TRBJ2-5; TRBD2 matches 12 bases. V was clipped by 5 bases and J by 9 bases; unmatched bases: 4. Per the germline V gene, CDR1 is DFQATT and CDR2 is SNEGSKA (reference sequence). The CDR3 contains 12 residues. The CDR3 region has the DNA TGCAGTGCTCGACTAGCGGGGGTGGCCCAGTACTTC. It encodes CSARLAGVAQYF.